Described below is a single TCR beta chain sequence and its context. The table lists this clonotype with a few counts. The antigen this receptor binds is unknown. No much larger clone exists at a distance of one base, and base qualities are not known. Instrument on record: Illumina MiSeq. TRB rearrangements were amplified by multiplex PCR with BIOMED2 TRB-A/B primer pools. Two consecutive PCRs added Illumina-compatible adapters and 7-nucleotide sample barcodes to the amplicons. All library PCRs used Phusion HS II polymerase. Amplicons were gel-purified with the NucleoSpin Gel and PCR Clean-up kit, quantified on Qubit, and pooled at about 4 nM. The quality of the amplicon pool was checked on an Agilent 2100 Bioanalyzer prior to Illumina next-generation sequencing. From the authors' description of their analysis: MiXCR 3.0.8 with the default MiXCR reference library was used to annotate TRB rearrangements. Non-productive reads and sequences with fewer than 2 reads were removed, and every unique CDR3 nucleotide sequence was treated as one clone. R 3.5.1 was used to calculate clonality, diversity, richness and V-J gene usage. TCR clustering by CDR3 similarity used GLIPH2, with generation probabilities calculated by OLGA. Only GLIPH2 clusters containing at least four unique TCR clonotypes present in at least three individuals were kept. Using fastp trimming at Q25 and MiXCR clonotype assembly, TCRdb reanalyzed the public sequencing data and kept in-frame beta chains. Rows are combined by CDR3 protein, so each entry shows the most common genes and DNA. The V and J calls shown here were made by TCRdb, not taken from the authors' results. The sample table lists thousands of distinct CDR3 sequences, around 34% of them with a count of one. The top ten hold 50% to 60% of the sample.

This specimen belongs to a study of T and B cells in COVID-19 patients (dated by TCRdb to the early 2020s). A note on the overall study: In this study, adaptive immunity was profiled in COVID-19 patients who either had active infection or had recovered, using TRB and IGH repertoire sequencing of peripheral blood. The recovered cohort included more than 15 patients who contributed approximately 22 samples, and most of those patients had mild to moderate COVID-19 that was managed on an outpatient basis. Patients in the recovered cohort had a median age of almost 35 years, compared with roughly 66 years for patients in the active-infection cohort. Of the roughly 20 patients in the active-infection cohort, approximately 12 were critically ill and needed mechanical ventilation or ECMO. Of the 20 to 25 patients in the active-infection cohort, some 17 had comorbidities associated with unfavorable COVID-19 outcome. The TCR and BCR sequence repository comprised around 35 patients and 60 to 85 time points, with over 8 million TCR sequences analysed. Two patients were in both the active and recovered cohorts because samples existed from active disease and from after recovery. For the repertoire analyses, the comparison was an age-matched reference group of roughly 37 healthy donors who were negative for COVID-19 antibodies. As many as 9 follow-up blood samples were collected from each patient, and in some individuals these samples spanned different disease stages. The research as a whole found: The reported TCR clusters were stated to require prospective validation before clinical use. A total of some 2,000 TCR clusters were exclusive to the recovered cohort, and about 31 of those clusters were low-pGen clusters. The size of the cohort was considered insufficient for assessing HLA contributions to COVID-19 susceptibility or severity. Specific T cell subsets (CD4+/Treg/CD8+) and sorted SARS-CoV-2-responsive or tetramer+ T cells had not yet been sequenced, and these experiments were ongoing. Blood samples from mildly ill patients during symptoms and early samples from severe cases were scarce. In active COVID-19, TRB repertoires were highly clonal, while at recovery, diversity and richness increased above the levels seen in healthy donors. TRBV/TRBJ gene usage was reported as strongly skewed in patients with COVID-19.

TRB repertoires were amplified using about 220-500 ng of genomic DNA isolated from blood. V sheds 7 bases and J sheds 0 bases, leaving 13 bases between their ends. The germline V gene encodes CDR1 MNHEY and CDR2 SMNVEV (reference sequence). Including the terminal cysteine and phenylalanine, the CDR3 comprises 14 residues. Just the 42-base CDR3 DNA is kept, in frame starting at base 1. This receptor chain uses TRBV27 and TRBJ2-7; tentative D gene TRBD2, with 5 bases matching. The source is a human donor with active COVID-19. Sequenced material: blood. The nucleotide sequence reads TGTGCCAGCAAAGCGACCGGGGTCTCCTACGAGCAGTACTTC. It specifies CASKATGVSYEQYF.